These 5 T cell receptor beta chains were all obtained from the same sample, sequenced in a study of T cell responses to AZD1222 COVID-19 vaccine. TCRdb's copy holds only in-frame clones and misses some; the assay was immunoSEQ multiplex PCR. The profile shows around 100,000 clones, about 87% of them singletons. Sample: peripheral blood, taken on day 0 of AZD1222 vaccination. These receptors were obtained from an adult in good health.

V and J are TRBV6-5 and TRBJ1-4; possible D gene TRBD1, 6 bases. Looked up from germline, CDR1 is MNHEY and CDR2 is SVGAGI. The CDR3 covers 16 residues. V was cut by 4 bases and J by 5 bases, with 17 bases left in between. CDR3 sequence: CASSSQSGTWNEKLFF. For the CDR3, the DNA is TGTGCCAGCAGTTCCCAATCCGGGACATGGAATGAAAAACTGTTTTTT.

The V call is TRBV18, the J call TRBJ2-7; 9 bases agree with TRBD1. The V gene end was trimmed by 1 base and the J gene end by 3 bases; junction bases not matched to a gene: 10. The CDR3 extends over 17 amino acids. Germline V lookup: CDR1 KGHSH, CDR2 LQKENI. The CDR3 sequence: CASSPLSGQGNIYEQYF. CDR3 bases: TGTGCCAGCTCACCACTCTCGGGACAGGGAAATATCTACGAGCAGTACTTC. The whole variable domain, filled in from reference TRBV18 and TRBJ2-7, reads NAGVMQNPRHLVRRRGQEARLRCSPMKGHSHVYWYRQLPEEGLKFMVYLQKENIIDESGMPKERFSAEFPKEGPSILRIQQVVRGDSAAYFCASSPLSGQGNIYEQYFGPGTRLTVT.

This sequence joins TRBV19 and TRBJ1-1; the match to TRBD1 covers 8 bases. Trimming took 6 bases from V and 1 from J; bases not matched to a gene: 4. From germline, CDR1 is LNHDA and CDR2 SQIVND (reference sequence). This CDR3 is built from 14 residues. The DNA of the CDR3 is TGTGCCAGTAGCTACGGGACAGGGAACACTGAAGCTTTCTTT. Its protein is CASSYGTGNTEAFF.

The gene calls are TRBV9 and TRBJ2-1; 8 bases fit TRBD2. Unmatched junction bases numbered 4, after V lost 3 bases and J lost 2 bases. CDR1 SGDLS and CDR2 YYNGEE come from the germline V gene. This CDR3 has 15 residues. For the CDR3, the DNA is TGTGCCAGCAGCGCCGGGACTAGTGCCTACAATGAGCAGTTCTTC. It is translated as CASSAGTSAYNEQFF.

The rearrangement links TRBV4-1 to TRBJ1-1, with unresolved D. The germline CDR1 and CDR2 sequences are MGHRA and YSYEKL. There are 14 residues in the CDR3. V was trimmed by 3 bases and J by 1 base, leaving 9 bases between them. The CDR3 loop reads CASSQPDRNTEAFF. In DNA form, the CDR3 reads TGCGCCAGCAGCCAGCCGGACCGGAACACTGAAGCTTTCTTT.